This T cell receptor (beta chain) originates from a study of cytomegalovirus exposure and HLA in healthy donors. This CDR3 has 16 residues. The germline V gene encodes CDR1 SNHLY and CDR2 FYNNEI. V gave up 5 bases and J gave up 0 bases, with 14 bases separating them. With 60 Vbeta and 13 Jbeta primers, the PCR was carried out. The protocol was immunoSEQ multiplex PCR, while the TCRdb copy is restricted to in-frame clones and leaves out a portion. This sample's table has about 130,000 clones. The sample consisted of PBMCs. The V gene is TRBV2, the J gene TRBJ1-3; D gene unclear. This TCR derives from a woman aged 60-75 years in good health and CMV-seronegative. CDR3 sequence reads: CASSLIGVNSGNTIYF. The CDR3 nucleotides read TGTGCCAGCAGTCTAATCGGGGTTAACTCTGGAAACACCATATATTTT.